This T cell receptor (beta chain) was identified during a study of blood T cell repertoires in COVID-19. The wider study: Acute and convalescent COVID-19 specimens originated in the United States, Italy and Spain. PBMCs, B-cell-depleted T cells, or T cells were the source of the cDNA or gDNA that made up the material.

Study processing details: Amplification from reference gene primers served as the basis for estimated nucleated cell counts. The table came from immunoSEQ multiplex PCR; TCRdb's copy has only in-frame clones and leaves some out. V, J and clone size are taken as reported in that table, and D and trimming were inferred from the DNA itself. This repertoire shows fewer than 100,000 clones, 75% to 85% found once; its top ten account for 10% to 13%. V was cut by 6 bases and J by 8 bases, with 11 bases left in between. Per germline, CDR1 MNHEY and CDR2 SVGAGI. CDR3 length: 12 residues. This TCR was recovered from a woman between 70 and 85 years old with acute or convalescent COVID-19. The rearrangement links TRBV6-5 to TRBJ2-1; D not resolved. The sequencing input was peripheral blood. CDR3 in amino acids: CASRYVGDEQFF. The CDR3 nucleotides read TGTGCCAGCAGATACGTAGGAGATGAGCAGTTCTTC.